A selection of T cell receptor beta chains follows, all from one sample in a study of immune heterogeneity within non-small cell lung tumors. TCRdb reprocessed the multiplex PCR reads with MiXCR, giving one entry per CDR3 protein. This table holds some 31,000 distinct CDR3 sequences, less than 35% found once. Source material: lung tumor tissue. All receptors come from a man in his forties with non-small cell lung cancer. The CDR3 runs from the conserved cysteine through the conserved F or W. Fields, in order: clone size, D gene, J gene, V gene, CDR3 DNA, CDR3 protein. The D gene is left open where the match is weak. A clone size is listed for some rows: how often the clone was seen (once, few, many), or a class if it is expanded.

-	-	TRBJ2-3	TRBV12-3/TRBV12-4	TGTGCCAGCACTTTGGATCGGGCAGACACAGATACGCAGTATTTT	CASTLDRADTDTQYF
medium-sized	TRBD2	TRBJ2-7	TRBV7-2	TGTGCCAGCAGTTATACCGGGACTAGCTCCTACGAGCAGTACTTC	CASSYTGTSSYEQYF
many	-	TRBJ2-3	TRBV11-3	TGTGCCAGCAGCTTTCGCGGGACCACAGATACGCAGTATTTT	CASSFRGTTDTQYF
many	TRBD1	TRBJ2-5	TRBV6-1	TGTGCCAGCAGCCTCAGACAGGGCGGGTCGGAGACCCAGTACTTC	CASSLRQGGSETQYF
-	-	TRBJ1-3	TRBV3-1	TGTGCCAGCAGCCATCAGATCTCTGGAAACACCATATATTTT	CASSHQISGNTIYF
many	-	TRBJ2-7	TRBV29-1	TGCAGCGTTGCCGATATTCGATACGAGCAGTACTTC	CSVADIRYEQYF
-	TRBD2	TRBJ2-5	TRBV7-9	TGTGCCAGCAGCTTAGGCGGGAGGGCCTGGGAGACCCAGTACTTC	CASSLGGRAWETQYF
many	-	TRBJ2-3	TRBV11-2	TGTGCCAGCAGCTTAGAACCTAGCGCTAGCACAGATACGCAGTATTTT	CASSLEPSASTDTQYF
few	TRBD2	TRBJ2-5	TRBV4-1	TGCGCCAGCAGTCAGGGACTAGCGGGCTGGGAGACCCAGTACTTC	CASSQGLAGWETQYF
once	TRBD1	TRBJ2-7	TRBV7-6	TGTTCCAGCAGCCTCCCCGACAGGGACCACGAGCAGTACTTC	CSSSLPDRDHEQYF
-	TRBD2	TRBJ2-3	TRBV18	TGTGCCAGCTCATCGGGACTATCGGGAATCACAGATACGCAGTATTTT	CASSSGLSGITDTQYF
many	TRBD1	TRBJ1-5	TRBV12-3/TRBV12-4	TGTGCCAGCAGTTTAGGGACAGGGGGCGCCGGCAATCAGCCCCAGCATTTT	CASSLGTGGAGNQPQHF
many	-	TRBJ2-7	TRBV7-8	TGTGCCAGCAGCTCGGGACTCGTTGAGCAGTACTTC	CASSSGLVEQYF
few	-	TRBJ2-6	TRBV27	TGTGCCAGCAGTTCCCGGGCTATCTCTGGGGCCAACGTCCTGACTTTC	CASSSRAISGANVLTF
-	TRBD1	TRBJ1-1	TRBV5-6	TGTGCCAGCAGCCGAAAGATGACAGGGGGTACTGAAGCTTTCTTT	CASSRKMTGGTEAFF
-	-	TRBJ1-4	TRBV11-3	TGTGCCAGCAGCTTAGACCAGGGAAGAGAAAAACTGTTTTTT	CASSLDQGREKLFF
-	-	TRBJ1-6	TRBV4-1	TGCGCCAGCAGCCAAGATTACCGGGGGAATTCACCCCTCCACTTT	CASSQDYRGNSPLHF
many	-	TRBJ1-6	TRBV27	TGTGCCAGCAACCAACAGGGCTATAATTCACCCCTCCACTTT	CASNQQGYNSPLHF
many	-	TRBJ2-7	TRBV6-1	TGTGCCAGCAGTTCCCTGGGACGGGGCGAGCAGTACTTC	CASSSLGRGEQYF
medium-sized	TRBD1	TRBJ1-2	TRBV19	TGTGCCAGTAACACAGGACAGGGACATGGCTACACCTTC	CASNTGQGHGYTF
many	-	TRBJ1-3	TRBV7-8	TGTGCCAGCAGCTTAGCTGTCCCGAGCTCTGGAAACACCATATATTTT	CASSLAVPSSGNTIYF
many	-	TRBJ2-1	TRBV28	TGTGCCAGCAGTTTAATGGAGTCCAATGAGCAGTTCTTC	CASSLMESNEQFF
many	TRBD2	TRBJ2-2	TRBV2	TGTGCCAGCAGTAGACTAGCGGGTCACACCGGGGAGCTGTTTTTT	CASSRLAGHTGELFF
-	-	TRBJ2-6	TRBV18	TGTGCCACCTCACCACCGGGACGCCTCACTGGGGCCAACGTCCTGACTTTC	CATSPPGRLTGANVLTF
many	TRBD1	TRBJ1-3	TRBV20-1	TGCAGTGCTAGAGAGTTCGGGACAGGGTACACTGGAAACACCATATATTTT	CSAREFGTGYTGNTIYF
-	-	TRBJ1-2	TRBV7-9	TGTGCCAGCAGCTTACAGGGACGCAACTATGGCTACACCTTC	CASSLQGRNYGYTF
medium-sized	-	TRBJ1-4	TRBV6-1	TGTGCCAGCAGGTTAATGTTCGGGGGGCGCATGGCTAATGAAAAACTGTTTTTT	CASRLMFGGRMANEKLFF
many	-	TRBJ2-7	TRBV6-1	TGTGCCAGCAGAGCGACGGCAGGGAGCTACGAGCAGTACTTC	CASRATAGSYEQYF
few	-	TRBJ2-1	TRBV9	TGTGCCAGCAGCGTAGCTCCGGGTCGGGATGAGCAGTTCTTC	CASSVAPGRDEQFF
many	-	TRBJ1-2	TRBV10-3	TGTGCCATCAGTCGGGACACGTATGGCTACACCTTC	CAISRDTYGYTF
few	-	TRBJ2-7	TRBV14	TGTGCCAGCAGCCGAATGAGGCGGGTGACCCACGAGCAGTACTTC	CASSRMRRVTHEQYF
-	TRBD1	TRBJ1-1	TRBV18	TGTGCCAGCTCACTACAGACAGGGACGAACACTGAAGCTTTCTTT	CASSLQTGTNTEAFF
many	-	TRBJ2-5	TRBV25-1	TGTGCCAGCAGTGAATTTATAGGTCAGGAGACCCAGTACTTC	CASSEFIGQETQYF
-	-	TRBJ2-5	TRBV20-1	TGCAGTGCCCCCAAGGGGCAGTCCTATGGGACCCAGTACTTC	CSAPKGQSYGTQYF
many	TRBD1	TRBJ2-7	TRBV19	TGTGCCAGTAGCCCGGAGACCGGGACAGGGGGGTCCTACGAGCAGTACTTC	CASSPETGTGGSYEQYF
few	-	TRBJ1-2	TRBV20-1	TGCAGTGCTGACGACAGAACTAACTATGGCTACACCTTC	CSADDRTNYGYTF
few	TRBD2	TRBJ2-7	TRBV5-5	TGTGCCAGCAGCCGCACTAGCGGGAGTTCGTACGAGCAGTACTTC	CASSRTSGSSYEQYF